Listed here are 21 T cell receptor beta chains from one sample, sequenced in a study of shared clonotypes between healthy human individuals. TCRdb's copy holds only in-frame clones and misses some; the assay was immunoSEQ multiplex PCR. The sample has roughly 1.5 million clones; about 98% are singletons. Sample: naive CD4+ T cells sorted from blood. Subset defined: CD45RA+ positively selected. The origin of the receptors is a man in his thirties or forties in good health.

The rearrangement links TRBV7-9 to TRBJ1-5; tentative D call: TRBD1 (5 bases). The CDR3 is 16 amino acids. In germline, CDR1 is SEHNR, CDR2 FQNEAQ (reference sequence). Trimming took off 5 bases at V and 4 bases at J, with 18 bases between the two ends. The CDR3 reads CASSRFLGGKNQPQHF. The CDR3 DNA follows: TGTGCCAGCAGCCGATTTTTGGGGGGGAAAAATCAGCCCCAGCATTTT.

This clone was seen just once. This specimen includes other DNA sequences encoding the same CDR3. The chain joins TRBV9 to TRBJ1-1; D gene unclear. This CDR3 is 13 amino acids long. Deletions cut 2 bases from V and 0 bases from J, with 5 bases between. Germline V gene sequence: CDR1 SGDLS, CDR2 YYNGEE. This CDR3 is CASSVELNTEAFF. Here the CDR3 DNA reads TGTGCCAGCAGCGTTGAACTGAACACTGAAGCTTTCTTT.

This chain joins TRBV5-8 and TRBJ1-1, with D maybe TRBD1 (6 bases). Looked up from germline, CDR1 is SGHTS and CDR2 is YDEGEE. Trimming stripped 0 bases from V and 2 bases from J, with 11 bases between. This CDR3 has 15 amino acids. The CDR3 bases are TGTGCCAGCAGCTTGGTGGGGGCGGCCAACACTGAAGCTTTCTTT. Translating gives CASSLVGAANTEAFF.

The chain couples TRBV27 to TRBJ2-3; D possibly corresponds to TRBD2 (6 bases). This CDR3 is built from 12 residues. The V and J ends lost 6 bases and 8 bases respectively, with 12 bases between them. Germline CDR1 reads MNHEY; CDR2 reads SMNVEV (reference sequence). CDR3 coding DNA: TGTGCCAGCAGAAACCCGGGACTTACGCAGTATTTT. Residues: CASRNPGLTQYF.

This clone came up once. CDR3 sequence: CASAGDREQYF. In DNA, the CDR3 is TGTGCCAGCGCCGGAGATCGCGAGCAGTACTTC. This chain links TRBV7-9 with TRBJ2-7; no clear D gene. Looked up from germline, CDR1 is SEHNR and CDR2 is FQNEAQ (reference sequence). Trimming removed 8 bases from V and 6 bases from J, with 11 bases in between. This CDR3 spans 11 amino acids.

The chain employs TRBV11-2 and TRBJ2-7; 9 nucleotides agree with TRBD1. Germline lookup yields CDR1 SGHAT and CDR2 FQNNGV. V dropped 4 bases and J dropped 6; count of bases not matched to a gene: 4. The CDR3 totals 13 residues. In DNA, the CDR3 is TGTGCCAGCAGCTCCCGGACAGGGGTCGAGCAGTACTTC. Translation gives CASSSRTGVEQYF.

The rearrangement joins TRBV10-1 to TRBJ2-3; tentatively, D is TRBD2 (6 bases). Germline V CDR1 and CDR2: WNHNN, SYGVQD (reference sequence). Trimming removed 5 bases from V and 3 bases from J, with 12 bases in between. The CDR3 covers 14 residues. CDR3 DNA: TGCGCCAGCAGTATCTCGGGAGAGACAGATACGCAGTATTTT. Translated: CASSISGETDTQYF.

This chain joins TRBV5-4 and TRBJ1-1, with D possibly TRBD1 on 5 matching bases. Deletions cut 3 bases from V and 6 bases from J, with 21 bases between. Germline V gene sequence: CDR1 SGHNT, CDR2 YYREEE (reference sequence). The CDR3 runs to 16 residues. The CDR3 here is CASSSDSGHGTAEAFF. The CDR3 nucleotides are TGTGCCAGCAGCTCAGACAGTGGGCATGGCACGGCTGAAGCTTTCTTT.

Concerning this clone: The junction departs from germline at one end; a sequencing error may be responsible. This rearrangement joins TRBV7-7 to TRBJ2-5; D gene uncertain. The length of the CDR3 is 13 residues. The germline V gene encodes CDR1 SSHAT and CDR2 FNYEAQ (reference sequence). DNA for the CDR3: TGTGCTAGCAGCTCACAGACTGCGGAGACCCAGTACTTC. Protein: CASSSQTAETQYF.

The DNA of the CDR3 is TGTGCCAGCAAACAGGGGTACCAAGAGACCCAGTACTTC. It translates to CASKQGYQETQYF. The genes are TRBV6-5 and TRBJ2-5; 7 positions agree with TRBD1. J was trimmed by 0 bases and V by 7 bases; bases with no gene match: 2. CDR1 MNHEY and CDR2 SVGAGI come from the germline V gene. The CDR3 spans 13 residues.

CDR3 bases: TGTGCCAGCACCGGGACAGGGAAGGACGAGCAGTACTTC. Its protein is CASTGTGKDEQYF. The chain has TRBV27 and TRBJ2-7; TRBD1 aligns across 9 bases. The CDR3 totals 13 residues. The V segment lost 7 bases and the J segment 5 bases; nucleotides outside the gene matches: 6. The germline V gene has CDR1 MNHEY and CDR2 SMNVEV (reference sequence).

This clone was seen only once. Here the CDR3 reads CASTPGQGYYNEQFF. The DNA of the CDR3 is TGTGCCAGCACCCCAGGACAGGGCTACTACAATGAGCAGTTCTTC. The gene calls are TRBV5-8 and TRBJ2-1; 8 bases fit TRBD1. Trimming removed 6 bases from V and 3 bases from J; junction bases left unmatched: 8. The CDR3 extends over 15 amino acids. Germline V gene sequence: CDR1 SGHTS, CDR2 YDEGEE.

J is TRBJ2-3 and V is TRBV28; 7 bases align to TRBD2. This CDR3 spans 18 amino acids. The V gene's germline CDR1 is MDHEN and CDR2 SYDVKM. Losses at the gene ends were 6 bases for V and 2 bases for J; bases not matched to a gene: 17. As DNA, the CDR3 is TGTGCCAGCAGCATTCAATTGACAAGACTAGCCCACACAGATACGCAGTATTTT. This encodes CASSIQLTRLAHTDTQYF.

The rearrangement links TRBV5-1 to TRBJ2-7, with 7 positions matching TRBD1. The germline V gene encodes CDR1 SGHRS and CDR2 YFSETQ. This CDR3 is 16 amino acids long. The junction had 12 bases not matched to a gene; V was cut back by 4 bases and J by 2 bases. The CDR3 spells CASSPSIQGVPYEQYF. In DNA, the CDR3 is TGCGCCAGCAGCCCGAGTATTCAGGGGGTGCCCTACGAGCAGTACTTC.

The chain couples TRBV19 to TRBJ2-1; D gene unclear. Looked up from germline, CDR1 is LNHDA and CDR2 is SQIVND (reference sequence). This CDR3 is 10 amino acids long. Trimming took 8 bases from V and 5 from J, leaving 4 bases between them. DNA of the CDR3: TGTGCCAGTGGTGACAATGAGCAGTTCTTC. Protein product: CASGDNEQFF.

This chain connects TRBV9 to TRBJ2-2, with a weak D call TRBD1 (6 bases). The CDR3 has 16 amino acids. Trimming pared 2 bases from V and 0 bases from J, leaving 11 bases between. Looked up from germline, CDR1 is SGDLS and CDR2 is YYNGEE. The CDR3 nucleotides are TGTGCCAGCAGCGTGTTTGACAGGCCGAACACCGGGGAGCTGTTTTTT. It is translated as CASSVFDRPNTGELFF.

V is TRBV27 and J is TRBJ2-3, with 11 nucleotides matching TRBD2. The trim removed 7 bases at V and 3 bases at J, leaving 18 bases unmatched. Germline V CDR1 and CDR2: MNHEY, SMNVEV (reference sequence). The CDR3 is 19 amino acids. CDR3 residues: CASKRRSRPSGGITDTQYF. For the CDR3, the DNA is TGTGCCAGCAAAAGACGGTCCCGGCCTAGCGGGGGGATAACAGATACGCAGTATTTT.

About this clone: The identical CDR3 is also encoded by other nucleotide sequences in the sample. This rearrangement joins TRBV18 to TRBJ2-2; no reliable D call. This CDR3 region has 13 residues. Germline lookup yields CDR1 KGHSH and CDR2 LQKENI. Trimming pared 2 bases from V and 5 bases from J, leaving 6 bases between. The CDR3 here is CASSPIGTGELFF. Written as DNA, the CDR3 is TGTGCCAGCTCACCAATAGGAACCGGGGAGCTGTTTTTT.

The chain couples TRBV7-9 to TRBJ2-3; weak D call: TRBD1 (6 bases). Germline V lookup: CDR1 SEHNR, CDR2 FQNEAQ (reference sequence). This CDR3 contains 16 residues. V was pared by 4 bases and J by 0 bases, with 14 bases between. The CDR3 DNA sequence: TGTGCCAGCAGCTCCAGGGGTCTGACTAGCACAGATACGCAGTATTTT. This translates into CASSSRGLTSTDTQYF.

The genes are TRBV21-1 and TRBJ1-2. TRBV21-1 is assigned pseudogene status. The CDR3 consists of 11 residues. The CDR3 reads CAGGGETGYTF. DNA of the CDR3: TGTGCCGGCGGGGGGGAGACGGGCTACACCTTC.

The rearrangement uses TRBV11-2 and TRBJ2-3; D may be TRBD2 (6 bases). The CDR3 extends over 17 amino acids. The V and J ends lost 2 bases and 2 bases respectively, with 17 bases between them. CDR1 is SGHAT, CDR2 FQNNGV, per germline. In nucleotides, the CDR3 is TGTGCCAGCAGCTTAACCCGACTGCGGGGCATCACAGATACGCAGTATTTT. Residues: CASSLTRLRGITDTQYF.